This T cell receptor beta chain was captured by sequencing in a study of human T cells and chemical hapten exposure. Time point denoted: pre-sensitization, week 0. Treatment meaning: therapeutic diphenylcyclopropenone sensitization with weekly scalp DPC. This clonotype showed up many times. From the RACE reads, TCRdb called clonotypes with MiXCR, one entry per CDR3 protein. The repertoire holds roughly 110,000 distinct CDR3 sequences, with 10% to 15% as singletons. The CDR3 is 13 amino acids. V was clipped by 5 bases and J by 7 bases, with 12 bases between them. Germline V CDR1 and CDR2: MDHEN, SYDVKM.

Here the sequenced sample was whole blood, taken in connection with sensitization to the hapten diphenylcyclopropenone (DPC). This chain connects TRBV28 to TRBJ1-5, with unresolved D. The clonotype originates from a woman in her forties or fifties with alopecia areata. Some clones in this sample may be carry-over from other donors' samples. CDR3 DNA: TGTGCCAGCAGTGCCCCCAATCAGCAGCCCCAGCATTTT. Amino acid sequence: CASSAPNQQPQHF.